One sample yielded the 7 T cell receptor beta chains listed below, sequenced in a study of tissue T cells after allogeneic stem cell transplantation. The assay was immunoSEQ multiplex PCR, and TCRdb's table has in-frame clones only and misses some. The sample has roughly 4,000 clones, roughly 49% seen once. Specified time point: mouse harvest day 14 after allogeneic transplant. Tail vein injection delivered 10^7 T-cell-depleted bone marrow cells and 10^6 splenic CD5+ T cells. Sequencing was done on a sample of gut tissue. Receptor source: a female BALB/c mouse given C57BL/6 T cells with graft-versus-host disease after an allogeneic hematopoietic cell transplant.

As to this clone: Mouse names are used for the genes. Sequencing ends 1 residue short of the CDR3 end; the germline J gene provides the rest. The chain joins TRBV26 to TRBJ2-7, with D possibly matching TRBD1 (6 bases). The V gene lost 4 bases and the J gene lost 1 base, with 8 bases spanning the gap. CDR3 length: 13 amino acids. Per germline, CDR1 KGHPV and CDR2 FQNQEV (reference sequence). The CDR3 reads CASSHQGSYEQYF. The part of the CDR3 DNA that was read is TGTGCCAGCAGTCATCAGGGGTCCTATGAACAGTAC. Together with reference TRBV26 and TRBJ2-7, the CDR3 gives the full variable domain: NSKVIQTPRYLVKGQGQKAKMRCIPEKGHPVVFWYQQNKNNEFKFLINFQNQEVLQQIDMTEKRFSAECPSNSPCSLEIQSSEAGDSALYLCASSHQGSYEQYFGPGTRLTVL.

In regard to this clone: Each gene name is a mouse one. The read stops 1 residue short of the end of the CDR3; the missing end is completed from the germline J gene. This sequence joins TRBV26 and TRBJ2-1, with TRBD1 matching 10 bases. Trimming took 4 bases from V and 6 from J; bases not matched to a gene: 3. Looked up from germline, CDR1 is KGHPV and CDR2 is FQNQEV (reference sequence). CDR3 length: 14 amino acids. The CDR3 sequence is CASSPGQGIAEQFF. The sequenced part of the CDR3 DNA is TGTGCCAGCAGTCCGGGACAGGGGATTGCTGAGCAGTTC. Together with reference TRBV26 and TRBJ2-1, the CDR3 gives the full variable domain: NSKVIQTPRYLVKGQGQKAKMRCIPEKGHPVVFWYQQNKNNEFKFLINFQNQEVLQQIDMTEKRFSAECPSNSPCSLEIQSSEAGDSALYLCASSPGQGIAEQFFGPGTRLTVL.

As regards this clone: Gene names and germline match the mouse. This chain's CDR3 is CASSQERGFSDYTF. The CDR3 bases that were read are TGTGCCAGCAGCCAAGAGAGGGGGTTCTCCGACTACACC. The V call is TRBV2, the J call TRBJ1-2; tentatively, D is TRBD1 (6 bases). The CDR3 is cut off 1 residue early in the read; its end comes from the germline J gene. Germline V gene sequence: CDR1 LGHNA, CDR2 YSYQKL. The germline V and J ends were trimmed by 0 bases and 4 bases, with 9 bases remaining between them. CDR3 length: 14 residues.

Notes on this clone: Any gene name here is a mouse gene name. Read coverage stops 1 residue before the CDR3 terminus; the germline J gene supplies the remainder. The chain combines TRBV26 with TRBJ1-2, with unresolved D. Between the trimmed V and J ends, which lost 1 base and 0 bases, there was a span of 6 bases. The CDR3 totals 14 residues. In germline, CDR1 is KGHPV, CDR2 FQNQEV (reference sequence). The CDR3 DNA, read in part, is TGTGCCAGCAGTCTGTGGGATGCAAACTCCGACTACACC. This codes for CASSLWDANSDYT. The full CDR3 sequence reads CASSLWDANSDYTF.

As regards this clone: Gene names are mouse gene names. The CDR3 end is not reached by the read, which stops 1 residue before it; the germline J gene fills it in. This chain links TRBV26 with TRBJ2-4; 10 bases are shared with TRBD2. The ends lost 4 bases at V and 2 bases at J; junction bases unmatched: 3. Germline CDR1 KGHPV, CDR2 FQNQEV (reference sequence). CDR3 size: 15 residues. CDR3 DNA (partial): TGTGCCAGCAGTCAGGACTGGGGGTCTCAAAACACCTTGTAC. It translates to CASSQDWGSQNTLY. The CDR3 in full is CASSQDWGSQNTLYF.

Regarding this clone: The listed genes are named as in mouse. The CDR3 is cut off 1 residue early in the read; its end comes from the germline J gene. This chain connects TRBV16 to TRBJ2-1, with 10 bases aligning to TRBD2. Germline CDR1 is SGHSA and CDR2 is FRNQAP. There are 14 residues in the CDR3. V gave up 7 bases and J gave up 5 bases; unmatched junction bases: 5. The CDR3 loop is CASTLGGRDAEQFF. The part of the CDR3 DNA that was read is TGTGCAAGCACCCTGGGGGGGCGCGATGCTGAGCAGTTC.

In its sample, this clone is medium-sized. Genes and germline are mouse. The read ends 1 residue shy of where the CDR3 ends; the end is completed using the germline J gene. The chain couples TRBV3 to TRBJ2-7; 10 bases align to TRBD2. CDR1 is SNHLY, CDR2 FYNGKV, per germline (reference sequence). V dropped 6 bases and J dropped 0; count of bases not matched to a gene: 2. The CDR3 is 14 amino acids. The CDR3 sequence: CASRWTGGSYEQYF. The sequenced part of the CDR3 DNA is TGTGCCAGCAGGTGGACTGGGGGCTCCTATGAACAGTAC.